This TCR beta chain emerged from a study of regulatory T cells in long-lasting Graves disease. Study outcomes and limitations: Persistent disease samples used TRBV28, TRBJ1-2 and TRBJ2-5 preferentially.

Points on this clonotype: Its antigen is not identified.

Specified time point: newly diagnosed GD, antithyroid drugs for less than 3 months. The TCR library was made from RNA that had been extracted from PBMCs in TRIzol. Building the TCR beta libraries relied on iRepertoire HTBI primers, and CDR3 regions underwent Arm-PCR. In TCRdb, the multiplex PCR reads were re-called with MiXCR into one record per CDR3 protein. Of a few hundred thousand distinct CDR3 sequences in the sample, 10% to 15% were seen once. Between the trimmed V and J ends, which lost 3 bases and 8 bases, there was a span of 13 bases. Germline-derived CDR1 and CDR2 are SQVTM and ANQGSEA. CDR3 length: 12 residues. These data are also associated with another study on T cells in Graves' hyperthyroidism and ophthalmopathy. That study reports: RT-PCR in the first round (using the HTBI primer set) targeted the TCR CDR3. Among thyroid clonotypes expanded above 0.001, most also appeared in blood.

This chain connects TRBV29-1 to TRBJ1-2; D may be TRBD1 (5 bases). Sequencing was performed on peripheral blood mononuclear cells (PBMCs), taken at new diagnosis, from a patient treated with antithyroid drugs. The sequence was collected from a woman aged 18-30 years with Graves disease. The CDR3 nucleotides read TGCAGCGTTGATGGACAAAAGGGAGGCTACACCTTC. Protein: CSVDGQKGGYTF. Full variable domain (remainder filled in from reference TRBV29-1 and TRBJ1-2): SAVISQKPSRDICQRGTSLTIQCQVDSQVTMMFWYRQQPGQSLTLIATANQGSEATYESGFVIDKFPISRPNLTFSTLTVSNMSPEDSSIYLCSVDGQKGGYTFGSGTRLTVV.